This T cell receptor beta chain is from a study of T cell responses to AZD1222 COVID-19 vaccine. Findings of the study overall: There were mostly white British donors and more females than males, and clonal diversity was possibly underestimated.

A word on this clone: Its matching antigen is unknown.

Measured with immunoSEQ multiplex PCR; TCRdb has only the in-frame clones, and not every one. The repertoire includes about 190,000 clones, over 75% of them detected once, and 6.9% sits in the top ten. The CDR3 runs to 14 residues. The V gene's germline CDR1 is LGHNA and CDR2 YSLEER. The V end lost 3 bases, the J end lost 3 bases, and 11 bases lay between the germline ends. Here the sequenced sample was peripheral blood, taken on day 0 of AZD1222 vaccination. The chain combines TRBV4-3 with TRBJ1-1; possible D gene TRBD1, 5 bases. This TCR was recovered from an adult in good health. CDR3 amino acids: CASSQWGPDTEAFF. CDR3 DNA: TGCGCCAGCAGCCAGTGGGGACCGGACACTGAAGCTTTCTTT.